This TCR beta chain was identified in a study of cytomegalovirus exposure and HLA in healthy donors. Overall study findings and caveats: Sequencing probably produced one cluster of sequence variants that were highly shared. The authors assumed roughly uniform sequencing depth across donors for presence/absence analyses.

A word on this clone: What it recognizes is unknown. One junction end does not reproduce the germline sequence, and a read error may be involved.

CDR1 is ENHRY and CDR2 is SYGVKD in the germline V gene. The CDR3 is made up of 14 amino acids. PCR involved 60 Vbeta and 13 Jbeta primers. Measured with immunoSEQ multiplex PCR; TCRdb has only the in-frame clones, and not every one. The sample carries more than 200,000 clones, more than 75% recorded once. This TCR was sampled from a human donor in good health. The chain couples TRBV10-3 to TRBJ2-7; the D is unclear. The material sequenced was PBMCs. The CDR3 sequence is CAISEQQESYGQYF. CDR3 DNA sequence: TGTGCCATCAGTGAACAGCAAGAATCCTACGGGCAGTACTTC.